This T cell receptor beta chain emerged from a study of T cell responses to AZD1222 COVID-19 vaccine. V was trimmed by 8 bases and J by 6 bases, leaving 9 bases between them. The CDR3 is 11 amino acids. CDR1 is SEHNR, CDR2 FQNEAQ, per germline (reference sequence). Sequencing was performed with immunoSEQ multiplex PCR; in TCRdb, only in-frame clones are kept and a portion is missing. The sample lists some 150,000 clones, 90% occurring once. The TCR sequence derives from an adult in good health. This sequence joins TRBV7-9 and TRBJ2-3; unclear D gene. The sample was peripheral blood, taken on day 0 of AZD1222 vaccination. CDR3 in amino acids: CASGLTDTQYF. The CDR3 DNA reads TGTGCCAGCGGGTTGACTGATACGCAGTATTTT.